Listed here are 29 T cell receptor beta chains from one sample, sequenced in a study of shared clonotypes between healthy human individuals. The protocol was immunoSEQ multiplex PCR, while the TCRdb copy is restricted to in-frame clones and leaves out a portion. The table has about 1.1 million clones, 70% to 80% seen once. Specimen: memory CD4+ T cells from PBMCs. Subset specified: CD45RA-negative fraction. The receptors originated from a man between 18 and 35 years old in good health. Some clones in this sample may be carry-over from other donors' samples.

The chain employs TRBV28 and TRBJ1-2; D is unclear. V dropped 5 bases and J dropped 6 bases, with 13 bases sitting between them. This CDR3 is built from 13 residues. Looked up from germline, CDR1 is MDHEN and CDR2 is SYDVKM. This chain's CDR3 is CASSPTQGHGYTF. CDR3 nucleotides: TGTGCCAGCAGTCCTACCCAAGGGCATGGCTACACCTTC.

The chain uses TRBV28 and TRBJ1-2; possibly TRBD1 for D (6 bases). The V and J ends lost 3 bases and 4 bases respectively, with 15 bases between them. Per germline, CDR1 MDHEN and CDR2 SYDVKM. The CDR3 is 15 amino acids. CDR3 sequence reads: CASSFRDNRSYGYTF. The CDR3, as DNA: TGTGCCAGCAGTTTCAGGGACAATCGGTCCTATGGCTACACCTTC.

CDR3 sequence: CASTWRGGARYEQYF. CDR3 in DNA: TGTGCCAGCACCTGGAGGGGGGGGGCGCGTTACGAGCAGTACTTC. V usage is TRBV11-2 and J usage is TRBJ2-7; tentative D call: TRBD2 (7 bases). CDR3 size: 15 residues. Germline V gives CDR1 SGHAT, CDR2 FQNNGV. V was clipped by 7 bases and J by 4 bases, with 20 bases between them.

The chain combines TRBV4-3 with TRBJ2-3, with D perhaps TRBD1 (7 bases). Germline lookup yields CDR1 LGHNA and CDR2 YSLEER. The CDR3 extends over 16 amino acids. The V and J ends lost 5 bases and 5 bases respectively, with 20 bases between them. The CDR3 DNA reads TGCGCCAGCAGCAAAAGAGGTGGAGGGGGCTTAGATACGCAGTATTTT. Translated, it gives CASSKRGGGGLDTQYF.

The rearrangement joins TRBV5-4 to TRBJ2-1; D gene uncertain. V lost 5 bases, J lost 14 bases, and 14 bases lay in between. Germline V CDR1 and CDR2: SGHNT, YYREEE (reference sequence). The CDR3 has 11 amino acids. The DNA for the CDR3 is TGTGCCAGCAGTTCGTACATGATGGAGTTCTTC. This codes for CASSSYMMEFF.

This rearrangement joins TRBV7-3 to TRBJ2-3; weak D call: TRBD2 (6 bases). Germline V gene data show CDR1 as SGHTA and CDR2 as FQGTGA. This CDR3 contains 14 residues. Trimming cost V 3 bases and J 2 bases, with 9 bases left between them. The CDR3 DNA is TGTGCCAGCAGCTTCGCGGGGACCACAGATACGCAGTATTTT. Translating gives CASSFAGTTDTQYF.

CDR3 residues: CASSRKNRGETQYF. CDR3 DNA sequence: TGTGCCAGCAGTCGAAAAAATAGGGGGGAGACCCAGTACTTC. The rearrangement joins TRBV28 to TRBJ2-5; D may be TRBD1 (6 bases). The V gene's germline CDR1 is MDHEN and CDR2 SYDVKM. The CDR3 is 14 amino acids. V lost 5 bases and J lost 5, with 15 bases in between. Full variable domain (missing parts from reference TRBV28 and TRBJ2-5): DVKVTQSSRYLVKRTGEKVFLECVQDMDHENMFWYRQDPGLGLRLIYFSYDVKMKEKGDIPEGYSVSREKKERFSLILESASTNQTSMYLCASSRKNRGETQYFGPGTRLLVL.

This sequence joins TRBV18 and TRBJ1-2; a possible D gene is TRBD1 (6 bases). The CDR3 extends over 15 amino acids. CDR1 is KGHSH, CDR2 LQKENI, per germline. V lost 1 base and J 3 bases, leaving 12 bases between the germline ends. The CDR3 DNA sequence: TGTGCCAGCTCACCACGCCCACAGGGTGACTATGGCTACACCTTC. It codes for CASSPRPQGDYGYTF. The variable domain in full, completed from reference TRBV18 and TRBJ1-2, reads NAGVMQNPRHLVRRRGQEARLRCSPMKGHSHVYWYRQLPEEGLKFMVYLQKENIIDESGMPKERFSAEFPKEGPSILRIQQVVRGDSAAYFCASSPRPQGDYGYTFGSGTRLTVV.

V is TRBV2 and J is TRBJ1-1, with 9 bases lining up with TRBD1. J gave up 4 bases and V 3 bases, and 3 bases lay outside the gene matches. This CDR3 region has 14 residues. Germline V gene lookup returns CDR1 SNHLY and CDR2 FYNNEI. CDR3: CASSDRTGATEAFF. The CDR3 DNA follows: TGTGCCAGCAGTGACAGGACAGGGGCCACTGAAGCTTTCTTT.

This clone has at least ten counts. A read error may explain this, as a much larger clone is one base away. The identical CDR3 is also encoded by other nucleotide sequences in the sample. This chain connects TRBV7-3 to TRBJ1-1; D remains unclear. CDR1 and CDR2 from the germline V gene are SGHTA and FQGTGA. This CDR3 has 13 residues. Trimming left V 1 base short and J 1 base short, with 4 bases between. The CDR3 reads CASSLRGNTEAFF. DNA for the CDR3: TGTGCCAGCAGCTTAAGGGGGAACACTGAAGCTTTCTTT.

The V and J genes are TRBV30 and TRBJ2-7, with a weak D call TRBD1 (5 bases). The CDR3 is 14 amino acids. The V gene lost 4 bases and the J gene lost 3 bases, with 16 bases spanning the gap. Germline values: CDR1 GTSNPN, CDR2 SVGIG (reference sequence). This CDR3 reads CAWNRSPLFYEQYF. The CDR3 DNA sequence: TGTGCCTGGAACAGGAGCCCCCTTTTCTACGAGCAGTACTTC.

Regarding this clone: This same CDR3 is encoded by further DNA sequences in the sample. The J gene is TRBJ2-1, the V gene TRBV27; the D is unclear. CDR1 and CDR2 from the germline V gene are MNHEY and SMNVEV (reference sequence). The length of the CDR3 is 11 residues. The V end lost 6 bases, the J end lost 4 bases, and 4 bases lay between the germline ends. The CDR3 spells CASSRYNEQFF. The CDR3 DNA reads TGTGCCAGCAGCCGTTACAATGAGCAGTTCTTC.

This chain connects TRBV5-1 to TRBJ1-1, with a weak D call TRBD1 (5 bases). Germline V gene data show CDR1 as SGHRS and CDR2 as YFSETQ. This CDR3 spans 14 amino acids. Deletions cut 7 bases from V and 12 bases from J, with 25 bases between. The CDR3 DNA reads TGCGCCAGCTCCCTGGGGGTCTCCAGAGGGAAAACTTTCTTT. This encodes CASSLGVSRGKTFF.

V usage is TRBV12-5 and J usage is TRBJ2-2; tentative D call: TRBD2 (6 bases). Trimming pared 0 bases from V and 0 bases from J, leaving 8 bases between. The length of the CDR3 is 16 residues. Germline CDR1 reads LGHNT; CDR2 reads FRNRAP. The CDR3 DNA follows: TGTGCTAGTGGTTTGGTAGCGGGCCCGAACACCGGGGAGCTGTTTTTT. Protein sequence: CASGLVAGPNTGELFF.

The CDR3 DNA sequence: TGTGCCAGTGGGGACGGCACTAACTATGGCTACACCTTC. Translation gives CASGDGTNYGYTF. This chain uses TRBV28 with TRBJ1-2; possibly TRBD1 for D (5 bases). The germline V gene encodes CDR1 MDHEN and CDR2 SYDVKM. V shed 9 bases and J shed 0 bases, with 11 bases lying between them. This CDR3 has 13 residues.

This CDR3 is CASSPGQGRSYTF. CDR3 nucleotides: TGTGCCAGCAGCCCGGGACAGGGGAGGAGCTACACCTTC. The chain is built from TRBV5-5 and TRBJ1-2, with 10 bases fitting TRBD1. The CDR3 runs to 13 residues. V shed 4 bases, J shed 9 bases, and the junction held 6 bases outside the gene matches. Germline CDR1 is SGHKS and CDR2 is YYEKEE (reference sequence).

The genes are TRBV2 and TRBJ2-3, with D maybe TRBD2 (5 bases). The CDR3 is made up of 13 amino acids. Trimming shortened V by 7 bases and J by 4 bases, and 12 bases separated the two germline ends. Germline V gives CDR1 SNHLY, CDR2 FYNNEI. The CDR3 DNA is TGTGCCAGCACCTCCGAGAGGGCAGATACGCAGTATTTT. Amino acids: CASTSERADTQYF. Complete variable domain (other parts from reference TRBV2 and TRBJ2-3): EPEVTQTPSHQVTQMGQEVILRCVPISNHLYFYWYRQILGQKVEFLVSFYNNEISEKSEIFDDQFSVERPDGSNFTLKIRSTKLEDSAMYFCASTSERADTQYFGPGTRLTVL.

This sequence joins TRBV28 and TRBJ1-1; D uncertain. CDR3 length: 15 amino acids. Trimming stripped 4 bases from V and 4 bases from J, with 16 bases between. Per the germline V gene, CDR1 is MDHEN and CDR2 is SYDVKM. In nucleotides, the CDR3 is TGTGCCAGCAGTTCCGGACGGGGTGTGGGCACTGAAGCTTTCTTT. This sequence encodes CASSSGRGVGTEAFF.

J is TRBJ1-1 and V is TRBV7-6, with D tentatively TRBD1 (5 bases). Germline CDR1 and CDR2: SGHVS and FNYEAQ. V was shortened by 1 base and J by 3 bases, with 9 bases between the two germline ends. The CDR3 loop spans 14 amino acids. Here the CDR3 DNA reads TGTGCCAGCAGCTTAGTTGGGGGAGACACTGAAGCTTTCTTT. Amino acids: CASSLVGGDTEAFF.

As DNA, the CDR3 is TGTGCCAGCACTCGGGCCCCGGGACCCTACGAGCAGTACTTC. It encodes CASTRAPGPYEQYF. The chain couples TRBV6-1 to TRBJ2-7; D is tentatively TRBD1 or TRBD2 (5 bases each). V shed 7 bases and J shed 2 bases, with 15 bases lying between them. CDR1 and CDR2 (germline): MNHNS, SASEGT. This CDR3 region has 14 residues.

The genes are TRBV5-4 and TRBJ2-1; possible D gene TRBD2, 6 bases. The V end was cut by 4 bases, the J end by 1 base, with 21 bases between. Germline CDR1 SGHNT, CDR2 YYREEE (reference sequence). The CDR3 is 18 residues long. This CDR3 reads CASSQLTRGPGSYNEQFF. CDR3 nucleotides: TGTGCCAGCAGCCAGTTGACTAGAGGACCAGGGTCCTACAATGAGCAGTTCTTC.

The chain joins TRBV7-6 to TRBJ2-5; D ambiguous. CDR1 and CDR2 from the germline V gene are SGHVS and FNYEAQ. The germline V and J ends were trimmed by 3 bases and 1 base, with 9 bases remaining between them. CDR3 length equals 14 residues. This CDR3 is CASSFGGPQETQYF. For the CDR3, the DNA is TGTGCCAGCAGCTTTGGCGGCCCCCAAGAGACCCAGTACTTC.

The chain recombines TRBV6-5 with TRBJ2-1, with 8 bases that match TRBD2. The germline CDR1 and CDR2 sequences are MNHEY and SVGAGI. The CDR3 is 14 residues long. V gave up 6 bases and J gave up 8 bases; unmatched junction bases: 9. CDR3 coding DNA: TGTGCCAGCAGCCGACCCTCCGGGGGGGATGAGCAGTTCTTC. It translates to CASSRPSGGDEQFF.

The chain has TRBV5-4 and TRBJ2-5; 8 bases match TRBD2. The trim removed 1 base at V and 1 base at J, leaving 3 bases unmatched. The CDR3 extends over 15 amino acids. Germline assignment: CDR1 SGHNT and CDR2 YYREEE (reference sequence). DNA of the CDR3: TGTGCCAGCAGCTTGTCGGGGGGGTCCCAAGAGACCCAGTACTTC. Its translation: CASSLSGGSQETQYF.

This rearrangement joins TRBV9 to TRBJ1-2, with TRBD1 matching 8 bases. Germline V gives CDR1 SGDLS, CDR2 YYNGEE. Unmatched junction bases numbered 6, after V lost 3 bases and J lost 8 bases. The CDR3 contains 13 residues. The CDR3 bases are TGTGCCAGCAGCGGCCAGGGGGCGGAGGGCTACACCTTC. This translates into CASSGQGAEGYTF.

V usage is TRBV4-3 and J usage is TRBJ2-2, with D tentatively TRBD2 (6 bases). This CDR3 has 13 amino acids. Germline V CDR1 and CDR2: LGHNA, YSLEER. Trimming cost V 0 bases and J 7 bases, with 6 bases left between them. For the CDR3, the DNA is TGCGCCAGCAGCCAAGAGGGAGGCGGGGAGCTGTTTTTT. As protein: CASSQEGGGELFF.

This clone has just one count. The rearrangement joins TRBV19 to TRBJ2-6, with D unclear. Germline assignment: CDR1 LNHDA and CDR2 SQIVND (reference sequence). The CDR3 extends over 14 amino acids. The V end was cut by 6 bases, the J end by 4 bases, with 10 bases between. CDR3 amino acids: CASSPMAGANVLTF. CDR3 coding DNA: TGTGCCAGTAGCCCCATGGCGGGGGCCAACGTCCTGACTTTC.

The J gene is TRBJ2-5, the V gene TRBV4-1; D is possibly TRBD1 (5 bases). Deletions cut 5 bases from V and 1 base from J, with 11 bases between. The CDR3 is 14 residues long. Germline V gene sequence: CDR1 MGHRA, CDR2 YSYEKL. CDR3 DNA: TGCGCCAGCAGCACCCGACAGAGCCAAGAGACCCAGTACTTC. Encoded protein: CASSTRQSQETQYF.

The gene calls are TRBV27 and TRBJ1-5; 8 bases are a match to TRBD1. CDR1 is MNHEY, CDR2 SMNVEV, per germline (reference sequence). Trimming cost V 7 bases and J 7 bases; bases outside gene matches: 12. The CDR3 covers 15 residues. CDR3: CASKTGAFIQQPQHF. Written as DNA, the CDR3 is TGTGCCAGCAAGACAGGGGCTTTCATCCAACAGCCCCAGCATTTT.